This T cell receptor (beta chain) appears in the sequencing data of a study of control samples from healthy donors and cancer patients. Assay used: immunoSEQ multiplex PCR; TCRdb lists only in-frame clones, some missing. The data contain approximately 220,000 clones, roughly 94% of them singletons. The TCR originated in a man in his forties or fifties in good health. The sequencing input was blood.

As DNA, the CDR3 is TGTGCCAGCAGCCCAGACCTGAGGGGTAGGCTCTCTGGCTACACCTTC. It translates to CASSPDLRGRLSGYTF. The V call is TRBV7-2, the J call TRBJ1-2, with D possibly TRBD1 on 5 matching bases. The CDR3 totals 16 residues. The germline V gene has CDR1 SGHTA and CDR2 FQGNSA. The V gene lost 5 bases and the J gene lost 7 bases, with 23 bases spanning the gap.